This T cell receptor beta chain is drawn from a study of T-cell reconstitution after alpha-beta-depleted transplantation in children. V gave up 1 base and J gave up 3 bases; unmatched junction bases: 7. Germline V CDR1 and CDR2: MGHDK, SYGVNS. This CDR3 is 16 amino acids long. Unique molecular identifiers tagged the TCRbeta library. A single record per CDR3 protein comes from TCRdb applying MiXCR to the PCR reads. The sample records fewer than 450,000 distinct CDR3 sequences, around 15% being singletons. Study results and limitations: One year after transplant, T-cell counts and diversity came mostly from newly produced T cells. At around two months after transplant, the alpha-beta T cells were reportedly derived from several hundred expanded clones that came from non-depleted graft cells. After transplant, high TCRbeta diversity at day 60 in some patients arose from surviving recipient T cells and thymic progenitors.

Comment on this clonotype: As yet, its antigen is unknown.

The sample consisted of PBMCs, mostly from graft donor cells, taken 360 days after TCRalphabeta/CD19-depleted stem cell transplant. The receptor was derived from a male patient aged 2-9 years who had a stem cell transplant for acute lymphoblastic leukemia, so the T cells may come from the graft donor. The rearrangement links TRBV25-1 to TRBJ1-2, with TRBD1 identical over 8 bases. The CDR3 region has the DNA TGTGCCAGCAGTGAATCCGGACAGGGCCACTACTATGGCTACACCTTC. It encodes CASSESGQGHYYGYTF.